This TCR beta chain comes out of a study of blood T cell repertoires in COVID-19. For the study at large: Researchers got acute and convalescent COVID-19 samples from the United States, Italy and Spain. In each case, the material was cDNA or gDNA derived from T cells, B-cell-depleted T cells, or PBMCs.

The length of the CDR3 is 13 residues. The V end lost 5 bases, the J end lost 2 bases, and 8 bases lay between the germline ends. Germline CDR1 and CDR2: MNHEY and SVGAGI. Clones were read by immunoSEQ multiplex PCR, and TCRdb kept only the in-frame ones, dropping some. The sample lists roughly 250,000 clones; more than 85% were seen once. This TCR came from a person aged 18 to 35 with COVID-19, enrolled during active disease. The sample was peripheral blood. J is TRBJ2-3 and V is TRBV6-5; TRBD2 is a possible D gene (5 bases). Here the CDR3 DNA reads TGTGCCAGCAGTCTGACTAACACAGATACGCAGTATTTT. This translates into CASSLTNTDTQYF.